One TCR beta chain is described in this entry. Its target antigen remains unknown. No clone much larger than this one lies a single base away; base qualities are absent. The donors took part in RACIN, a single-arm, phase I, dose-escalation trial that combined nivolumab, ipilimumab, aspirin, low-dose cyclophosphamide and low-dose radiotherapy. To be eligible, a patient needed to have an advanced solid tumor that was TIL-negative. These data come from a study of low-dose radiotherapy and immunotherapy resistance in tumors (dated by TCRdb to 2021 to 2024). For the study in its entirety: In Cohort 1, 0.5 Gy per fraction was delivered every 2 weeks, and a total PTV dose of 6.5 Gy was prescribed. Cyclophosphamide 200 mg/m2 was administered intravenously every two weeks, one day before each radiation and immunotherapy administration. Aspirin 300 mg was taken orally once daily by patients for four cycles, starting on cycle 1 day 1. Patients in Cohort 2 were given 1 Gy per fraction every two weeks, for a total of 13 Gy across 26 weeks. Patients were given nivolumab as a 240 mg flat dose every two weeks and ipilimumab at 1 mg/kg every six weeks, with both drugs delivered intravenously. Eight patients were included in the translational analysis, namely three from the first dose cohort plus the first five from the second dose cohort. Trial participants were not randomized into treatment groups.

Trimming at the junction amounts to 4 bases on V and 5 bases on J, and the germline ends lie 12 bases apart. In the germline V gene, CDR1 corresponds to SGHAT and CDR2 to FQNNGV. Reading from cysteine to phenylalanine, the CDR3 counts 13 amino acids. Only the CDR3 DNA is retained, 39 bases long and in frame from the first base. Superscript III and a set of TRAV- and TRBV-specific primers were used to synthesize first-strand cDNA, so that both TCRalpha and TCRbeta chains were covered. TCRs were amplified with Phusion for around 21 PCR cycles, with a constant-region primer paired with the adapter attached to the V primers. The isolated mRNA was amplified using the MessageAmp II aRNA Amplification Kit, with in vitro transcription performed for around 16 hours at 37 degrees C. The Dynabeads mRNA DIRECT Purification Kit was used to isolate the mRNA for TCR sequencing. Indexed Illumina adapters were added in a second approximately 26-cycle Phusion PCR, and the resulting products were purified with AMPure XP beads. On the study's bioinformatics: Custom Perl scripts pooled TCR sequences encoding the same protein, removed out-of-frame sequences and computed each clonotype's abundance. The analysis excluded TCR sequences that were supported by just one read. The metrics used to describe the repertoires included Shannon entropy, Gini index, clonality, richness, and the frequency of TCRs shared between repertoires. TCRdb passed the public sequencing reads through fastp at Q25 and MiXCR, retaining productive beta sequences. Rows with one shared CDR3 protein collapse into an entry with the most common genes and DNA. The V and J calls, along with clone size, are taken from TCRdb and not from the paper's own processing. Present in this sample are 16,000 or so distinct CDR3 sequences, approximately 70% of which were seen just once. Around 6% of the sample goes to the ten largest clones.

The chain joins TRBV11-2 to TRBJ2-7, with TRBD1 perhaps the D gene, on 6 matching bases. This receptor was taken from a human donor with advanced metastatic prostate, ovarian, gallbladder or colorectal cancer (not recorded which). This table probably holds off-target reads from a library built for another chain. The CDR3 here reads CASSSGGSHEQYF. In nucleotide form, the sequence is TGTGCCAGCAGCTCTGGGGGCAGCCACGAGCAGTACTTC.